This T cell receptor (beta chain) emerged from a study of T cell responses to AZD1222 COVID-19 vaccine. Germline V gene data show CDR1 as LNHDA and CDR2 as SQIVND (reference sequence). CDR3 length: 12 amino acids. Trimming removed 5 bases from V and 9 bases from J, with 12 bases in between. Sequencing used immunoSEQ multiplex PCR; TCRdb keeps in-frame clones, though not all of them. The table lists 120,000 or so clones, approximately 86% of them singletons. The sample was peripheral blood, taken on day 0 of AZD1222 vaccination. The chain couples TRBV19 to TRBJ2-3; D is undetermined. This TCR was sampled from an adult in good health. The CDR3, as DNA: TGTGCCAGTAGTTCAAGATCCGGGACGCAGTATTTT. Translating gives CASSSRSGTQYF.